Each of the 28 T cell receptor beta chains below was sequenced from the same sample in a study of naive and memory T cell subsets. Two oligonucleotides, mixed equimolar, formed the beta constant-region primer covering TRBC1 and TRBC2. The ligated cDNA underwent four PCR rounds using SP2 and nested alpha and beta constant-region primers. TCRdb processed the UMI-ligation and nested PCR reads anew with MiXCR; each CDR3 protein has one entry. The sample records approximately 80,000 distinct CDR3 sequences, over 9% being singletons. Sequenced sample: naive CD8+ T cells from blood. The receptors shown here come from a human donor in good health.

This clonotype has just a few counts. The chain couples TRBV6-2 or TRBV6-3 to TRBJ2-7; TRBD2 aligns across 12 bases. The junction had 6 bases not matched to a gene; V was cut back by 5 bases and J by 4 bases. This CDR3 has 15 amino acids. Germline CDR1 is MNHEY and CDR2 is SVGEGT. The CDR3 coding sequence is TGTGCCAGCAGTCGCGGACTAGCGGGACGATACGAGCAGTACTTC. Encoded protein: CASSRGLAGRYEQYF.

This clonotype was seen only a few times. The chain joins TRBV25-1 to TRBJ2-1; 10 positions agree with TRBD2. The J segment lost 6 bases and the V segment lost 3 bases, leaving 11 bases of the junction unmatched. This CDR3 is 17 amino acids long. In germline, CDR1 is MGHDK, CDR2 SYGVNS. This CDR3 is CASSDPAGGPLFNEQFF. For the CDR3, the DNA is TGTGCCAGCAGTGATCCAGCGGGAGGGCCGCTTTTCAATGAGCAGTTCTTC.

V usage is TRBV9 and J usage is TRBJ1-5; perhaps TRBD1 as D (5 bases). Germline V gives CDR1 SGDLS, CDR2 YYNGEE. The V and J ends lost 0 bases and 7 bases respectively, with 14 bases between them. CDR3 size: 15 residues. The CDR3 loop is CASSVGGSVIQPQHF. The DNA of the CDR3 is TGTGCCAGCAGCGTAGGGGGGTCAGTGATACAGCCCCAGCATTTT.

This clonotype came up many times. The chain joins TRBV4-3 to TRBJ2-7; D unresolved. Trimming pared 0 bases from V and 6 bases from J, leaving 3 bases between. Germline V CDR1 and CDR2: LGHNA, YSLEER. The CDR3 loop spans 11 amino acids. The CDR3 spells CASSQDGEQYF. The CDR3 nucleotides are TGCGCCAGCAGCCAAGATGGCGAGCAGTACTTC.

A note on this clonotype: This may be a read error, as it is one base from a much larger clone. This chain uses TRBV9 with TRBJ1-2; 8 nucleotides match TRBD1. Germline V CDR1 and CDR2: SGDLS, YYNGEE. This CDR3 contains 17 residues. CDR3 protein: CASSVTAGGAEDYGCTF. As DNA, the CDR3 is TGTGCCAGCAGCGTAACCGCAGGGGGCGCCGAGGACTATGGCTGCACCTTC.

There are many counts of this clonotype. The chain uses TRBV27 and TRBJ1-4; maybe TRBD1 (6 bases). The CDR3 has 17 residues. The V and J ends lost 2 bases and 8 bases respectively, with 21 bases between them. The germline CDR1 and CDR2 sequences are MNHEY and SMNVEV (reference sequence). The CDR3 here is CASSLVGHRQGGEKLFF. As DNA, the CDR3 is TGTGCCAGCAGTTTAGTGGGACATCGTCAAGGGGGAGAAAAACTGTTTTTT.

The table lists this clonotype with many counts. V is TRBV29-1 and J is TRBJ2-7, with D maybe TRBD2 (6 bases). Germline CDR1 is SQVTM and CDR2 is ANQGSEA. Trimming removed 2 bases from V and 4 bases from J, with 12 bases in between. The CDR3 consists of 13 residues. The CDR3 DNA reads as TGCAGCGTTGAAAGGGACTTGGGGTACGAGCAGTACTTC. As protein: CSVERDLGYEQYF.

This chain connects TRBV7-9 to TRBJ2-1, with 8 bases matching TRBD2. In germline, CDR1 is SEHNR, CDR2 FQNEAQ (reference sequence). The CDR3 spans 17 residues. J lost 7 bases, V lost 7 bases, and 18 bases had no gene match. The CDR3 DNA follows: TGTGCCAGCATTCTCCCCCGCGTGGGGGAGCGGGGGAATGAGCAGTTCTTC. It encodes CASILPRVGERGNEQFF.

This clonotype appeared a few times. The CDR3 nucleotides read TGCAGCGTTGATAGCGGGAGAACCCCCTACGAGCAGTACTTC. Its translation is CSVDSGRTPYEQYF. This chain uses TRBV29-1 with TRBJ2-7, with TRBD2 identical over 9 bases. The ends lost 3 bases at V and 2 bases at J; junction bases unmatched: 5. The CDR3 is made up of 14 amino acids. CDR1 and CDR2 (germline): SQVTM, ANQGSEA.

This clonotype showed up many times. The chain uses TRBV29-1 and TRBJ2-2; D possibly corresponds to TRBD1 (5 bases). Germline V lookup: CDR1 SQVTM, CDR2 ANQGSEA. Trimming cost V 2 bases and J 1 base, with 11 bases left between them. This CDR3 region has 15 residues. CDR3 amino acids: CSVELVGQNTGELFF. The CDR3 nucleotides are TGCAGCGTTGAATTGGTGGGGCAGAACACCGGGGAGCTGTTTTTT.

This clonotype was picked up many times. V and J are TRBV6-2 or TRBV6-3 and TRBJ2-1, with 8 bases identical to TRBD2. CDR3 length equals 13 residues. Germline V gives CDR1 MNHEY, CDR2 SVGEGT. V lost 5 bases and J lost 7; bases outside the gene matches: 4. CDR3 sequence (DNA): TGTGCCAGCAGTCGAACTAGCGGTAATGAGCAGTTCTTC. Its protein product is CASSRTSGNEQFF.

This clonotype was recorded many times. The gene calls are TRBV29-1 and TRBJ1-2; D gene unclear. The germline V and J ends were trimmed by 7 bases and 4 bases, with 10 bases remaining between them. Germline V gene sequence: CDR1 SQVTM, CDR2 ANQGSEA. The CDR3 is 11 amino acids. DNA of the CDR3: TGCAGCGCCCCGGACCGCTATGGCTACACCTTC. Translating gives CSAPDRYGYTF.

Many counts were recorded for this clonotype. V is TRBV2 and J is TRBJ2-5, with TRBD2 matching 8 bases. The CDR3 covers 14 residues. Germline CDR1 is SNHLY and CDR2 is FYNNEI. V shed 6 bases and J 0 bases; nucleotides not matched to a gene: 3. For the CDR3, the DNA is TGTGCCAGCAGGTTAGCGGGGTACCAAGAGACCCAGTACTTC. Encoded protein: CASRLAGYQETQYF.

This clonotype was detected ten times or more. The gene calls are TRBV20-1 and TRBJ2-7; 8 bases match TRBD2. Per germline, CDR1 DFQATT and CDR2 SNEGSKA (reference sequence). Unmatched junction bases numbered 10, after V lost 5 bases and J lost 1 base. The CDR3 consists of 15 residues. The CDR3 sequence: CSALTAGARSYEQYF. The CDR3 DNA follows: TGCAGTGCTTTGACAGCGGGAGCAAGGTCCTACGAGCAGTACTTC.

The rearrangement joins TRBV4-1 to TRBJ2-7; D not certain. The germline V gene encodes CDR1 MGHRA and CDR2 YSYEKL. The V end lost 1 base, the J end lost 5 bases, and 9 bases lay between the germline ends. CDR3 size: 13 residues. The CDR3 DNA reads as TGCGCCAGCAGCCAAGGAAGAGCGAACGAGCAGTACTTC. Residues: CASSQGRANEQYF.

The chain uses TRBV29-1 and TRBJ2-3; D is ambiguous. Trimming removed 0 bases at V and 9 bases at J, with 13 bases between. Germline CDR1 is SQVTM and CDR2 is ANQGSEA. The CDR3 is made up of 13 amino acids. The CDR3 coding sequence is TGCAGCGTTGAAGACGGTACTCGAGAGACGCAGTATTTT. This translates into CSVEDGTRETQYF.

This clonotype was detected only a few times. The CDR3 here is CASSSTGQSQLFF. DNA for the CDR3: TGTGCCAGCAGTTCCACGGGACAGAGCCAACTGTTTTTT. The chain joins TRBV12-3 or TRBV12-4 to TRBJ1-4; 7 nucleotides align to TRBD1. The CDR3 spans 13 residues. With 4 bases clipped from V and 12 bases from J, the junction kept 8 bases outside the gene matches.

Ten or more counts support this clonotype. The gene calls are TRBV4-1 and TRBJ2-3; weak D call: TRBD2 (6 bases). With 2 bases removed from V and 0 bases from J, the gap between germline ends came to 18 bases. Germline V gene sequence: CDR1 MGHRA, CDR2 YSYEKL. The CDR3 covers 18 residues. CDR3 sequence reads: CASSQRRRTTASTDTQYF. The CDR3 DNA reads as TGCGCCAGCAGCCAACGACGTCGGACTACAGCTAGCACAGATACGCAGTATTTT.

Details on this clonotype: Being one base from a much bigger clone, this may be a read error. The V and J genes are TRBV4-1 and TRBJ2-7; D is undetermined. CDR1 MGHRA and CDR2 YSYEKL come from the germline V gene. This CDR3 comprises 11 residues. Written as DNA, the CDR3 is TGCGCCAGAGCAAGCCCCTACGAGCAGCACTTC. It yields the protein CARASPYEQHF.

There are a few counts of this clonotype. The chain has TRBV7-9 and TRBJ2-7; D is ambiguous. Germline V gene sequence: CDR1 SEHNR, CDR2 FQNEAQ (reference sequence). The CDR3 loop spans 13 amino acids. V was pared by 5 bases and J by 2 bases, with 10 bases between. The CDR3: CASSEGRAYEQYF. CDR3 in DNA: TGTGCCAGCAGCGAAGGACGAGCCTACGAGCAGTACTTC.

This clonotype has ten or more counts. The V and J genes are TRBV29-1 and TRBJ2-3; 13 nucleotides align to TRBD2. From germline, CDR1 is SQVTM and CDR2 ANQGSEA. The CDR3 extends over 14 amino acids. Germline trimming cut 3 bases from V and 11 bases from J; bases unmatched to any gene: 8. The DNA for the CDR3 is TGCAGCGTTGAGACGGGACTAGCGGGAAGGGGGCAGTATTTT. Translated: CSVETGLAGRGQYF.

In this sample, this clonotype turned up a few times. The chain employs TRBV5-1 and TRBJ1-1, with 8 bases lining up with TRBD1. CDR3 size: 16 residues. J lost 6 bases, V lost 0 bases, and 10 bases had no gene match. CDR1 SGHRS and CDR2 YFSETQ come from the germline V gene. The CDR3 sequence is CASSLEKDRVLPEAFF. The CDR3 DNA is TGCGCCAGCAGCTTGGAAAAGGACAGGGTCCTACCTGAAGCTTTCTTT. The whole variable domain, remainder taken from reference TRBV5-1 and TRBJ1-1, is KAGVTQTPRYLIKTRGQQVTLSCSPISGHRSVSWYQQTPGQGLQFLFEYFSETQRNKGNFPGRFSGRQFSNSRSEMNVSTLELGDSALYLCASSLEKDRVLPEAFFGQGTRLTVV.

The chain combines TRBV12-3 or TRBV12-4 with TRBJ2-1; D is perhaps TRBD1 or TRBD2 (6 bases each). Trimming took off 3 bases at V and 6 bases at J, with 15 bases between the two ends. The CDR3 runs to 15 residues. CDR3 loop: CASSFFGGRGNEQFF. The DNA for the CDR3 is TGTGCCAGCAGTTTCTTCGGGGGCAGGGGCAATGAGCAGTTCTTC.

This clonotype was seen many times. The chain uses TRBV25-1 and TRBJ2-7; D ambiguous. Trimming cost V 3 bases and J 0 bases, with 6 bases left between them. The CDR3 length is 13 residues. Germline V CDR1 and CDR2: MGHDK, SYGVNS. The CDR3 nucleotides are TGTGCCAGCAGTGAGGGCAGCTCCTACGAGCAGTACTTC. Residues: CASSEGSSYEQYF.

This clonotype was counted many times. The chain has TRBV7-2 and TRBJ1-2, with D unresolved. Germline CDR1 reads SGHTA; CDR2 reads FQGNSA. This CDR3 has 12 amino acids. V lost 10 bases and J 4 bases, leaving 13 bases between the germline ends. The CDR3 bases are TGTGCCAACGCGGTGGCGGTCTATGGCTACACCTTC. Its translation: CANAVAVYGYTF.

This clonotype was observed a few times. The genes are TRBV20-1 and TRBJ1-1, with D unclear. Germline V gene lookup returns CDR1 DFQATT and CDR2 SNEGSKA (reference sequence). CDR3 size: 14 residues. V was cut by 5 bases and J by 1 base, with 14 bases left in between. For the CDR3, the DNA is TGCAGTGCTCTCTCGACAAGAAAGAACACTGAAGCTTTCTTT. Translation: CSALSTRKNTEAFF.

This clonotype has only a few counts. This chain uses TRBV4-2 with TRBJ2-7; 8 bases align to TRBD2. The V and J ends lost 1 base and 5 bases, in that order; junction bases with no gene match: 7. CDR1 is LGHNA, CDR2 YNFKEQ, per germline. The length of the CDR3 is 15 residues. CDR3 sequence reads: CASSQAREGRDEQYF. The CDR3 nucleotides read TGTGCCAGCAGCCAAGCTCGGGAGGGCCGTGACGAGCAGTACTTC.

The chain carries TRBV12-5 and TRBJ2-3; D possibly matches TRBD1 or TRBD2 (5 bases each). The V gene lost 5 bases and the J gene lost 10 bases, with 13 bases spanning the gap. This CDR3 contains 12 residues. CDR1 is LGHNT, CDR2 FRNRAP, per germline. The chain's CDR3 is CASGPDRGPQYF. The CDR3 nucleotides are TGTGCTAGTGGTCCCGATCGGGGCCCGCAGTATTTT.